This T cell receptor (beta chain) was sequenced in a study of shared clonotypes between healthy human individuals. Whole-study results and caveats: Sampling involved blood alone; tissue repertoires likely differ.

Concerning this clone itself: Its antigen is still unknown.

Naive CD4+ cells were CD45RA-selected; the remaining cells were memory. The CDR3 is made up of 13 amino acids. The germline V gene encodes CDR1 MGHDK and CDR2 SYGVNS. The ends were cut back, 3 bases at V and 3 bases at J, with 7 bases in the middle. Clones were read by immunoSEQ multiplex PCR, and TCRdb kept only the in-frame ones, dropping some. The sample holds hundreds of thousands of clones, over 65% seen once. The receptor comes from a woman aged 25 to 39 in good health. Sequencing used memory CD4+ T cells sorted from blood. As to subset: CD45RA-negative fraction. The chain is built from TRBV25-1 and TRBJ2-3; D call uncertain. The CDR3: CASSDPPTDTQYF. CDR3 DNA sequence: TGTGCCAGCAGTGATCCGCCGACAGATACGCAGTATTTT. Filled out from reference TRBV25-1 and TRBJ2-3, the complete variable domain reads EADIYQTPRYLVIGTGKKITLECSQTMGHDKMYWYQQDPGMELHLIHYSYGVNSTEKGDLSSESTVSRIRTEHFPLTLESARPSHTSQYLCASSDPPTDTQYFGPGTRLTVL.